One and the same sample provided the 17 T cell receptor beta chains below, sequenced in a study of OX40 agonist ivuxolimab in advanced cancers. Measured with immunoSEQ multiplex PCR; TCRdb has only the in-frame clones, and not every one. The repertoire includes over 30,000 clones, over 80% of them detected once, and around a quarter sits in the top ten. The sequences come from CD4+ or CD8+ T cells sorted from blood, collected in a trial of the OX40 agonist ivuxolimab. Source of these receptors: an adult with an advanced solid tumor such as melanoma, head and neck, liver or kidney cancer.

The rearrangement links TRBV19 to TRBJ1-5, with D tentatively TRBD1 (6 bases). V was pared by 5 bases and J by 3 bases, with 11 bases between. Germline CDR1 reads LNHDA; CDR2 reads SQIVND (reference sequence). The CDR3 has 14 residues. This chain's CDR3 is CASSRYRDNQPQHF. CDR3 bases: TGTGCCAGTAGTCGGTACAGGGACAATCAGCCCCAGCATTTT. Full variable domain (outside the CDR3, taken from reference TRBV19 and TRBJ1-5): DGGITQSPKYLFRKEGQNVTLSCEQNLNHDAMYWYRQDPGQGLRLIYYSQIVNDFQKGDIAEGYSVSREKKESFPLTVTSAQKNPTAFYLCASSRYRDNQPQHFGDGTRLSIL.

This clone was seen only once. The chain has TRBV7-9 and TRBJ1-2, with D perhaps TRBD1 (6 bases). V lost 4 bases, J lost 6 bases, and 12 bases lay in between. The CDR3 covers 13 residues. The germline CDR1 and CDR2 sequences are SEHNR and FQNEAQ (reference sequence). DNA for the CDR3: TGTGCCAGCAGCTCCTACAGGGTCAATGGCTACACCTTC. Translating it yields CASSSYRVNGYTF.

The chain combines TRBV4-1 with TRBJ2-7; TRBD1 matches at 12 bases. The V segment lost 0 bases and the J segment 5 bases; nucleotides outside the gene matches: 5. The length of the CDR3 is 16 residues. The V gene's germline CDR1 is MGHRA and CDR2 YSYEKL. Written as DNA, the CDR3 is TGCGCCAGCAGCCAAGATGGAGGGACAGGGGGCGACGAGCAGTACTTC. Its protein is CASSQDGGTGGDEQYF.

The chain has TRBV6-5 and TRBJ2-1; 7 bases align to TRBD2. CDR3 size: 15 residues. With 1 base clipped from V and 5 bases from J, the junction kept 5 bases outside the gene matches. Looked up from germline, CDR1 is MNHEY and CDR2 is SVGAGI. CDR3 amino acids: CASSYYPGLHNEQFF. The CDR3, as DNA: TGTGCCAGCAGTTACTACCCGGGACTACACAATGAGCAGTTCTTC.

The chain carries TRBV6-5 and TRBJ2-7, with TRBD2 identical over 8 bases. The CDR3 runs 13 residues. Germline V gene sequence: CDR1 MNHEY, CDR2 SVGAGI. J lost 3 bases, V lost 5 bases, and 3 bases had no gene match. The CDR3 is CASSQGLVYEQYF. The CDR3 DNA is TGTGCCAGCAGTCAGGGACTAGTCTACGAGCAGTACTTC.

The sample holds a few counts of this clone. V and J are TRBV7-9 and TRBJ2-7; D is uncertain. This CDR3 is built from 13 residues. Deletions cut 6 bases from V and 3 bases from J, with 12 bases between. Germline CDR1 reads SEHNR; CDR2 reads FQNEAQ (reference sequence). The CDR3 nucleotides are TGTGCCAGCAGGCTCGATGAAGTCTACGAGCAGTACTTC. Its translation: CASRLDEVYEQYF. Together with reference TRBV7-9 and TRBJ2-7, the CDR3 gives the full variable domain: DTGVSQNPRHKITKRGQNVTFRCDPISEHNRLYWYRQTLGQGPEFLTYFQNEAQLEKSRLLSDRFSAERPKGSFSTLEIQRTEQGDSAMYLCASRLDEVYEQYFGPGTRLTVT.

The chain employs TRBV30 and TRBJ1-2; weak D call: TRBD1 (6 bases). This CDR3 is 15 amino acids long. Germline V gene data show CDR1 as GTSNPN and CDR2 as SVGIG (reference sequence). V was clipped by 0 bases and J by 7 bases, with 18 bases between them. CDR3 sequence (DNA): TGTGCCTGGAGTGTAGAGTTGGGGGGCGTATCTGGCTACACCTTC. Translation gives CAWSVELGGVSGYTF.

CDR3 in amino acids: CASSSLSSGGGDTQYF. The CDR3 DNA sequence: TGTGCCAGCAGTTCCCTATCGTCTGGGGGTGGAGATACGCAGTATTTT. The V gene is TRBV28, the J gene TRBJ2-3; D possibly matches TRBD1 or TRBD2 (5 bases each). The CDR3 has 16 amino acids. Germline CDR1 MDHEN, CDR2 SYDVKM. V lost 4 bases to trimming and J lost 5 bases, with 19 bases between them.

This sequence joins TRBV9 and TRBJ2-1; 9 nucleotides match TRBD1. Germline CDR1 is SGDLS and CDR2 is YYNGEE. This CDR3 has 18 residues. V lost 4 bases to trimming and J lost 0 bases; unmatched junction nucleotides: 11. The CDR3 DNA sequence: TGTGCCAGCAGCCCCGGACAGGGGAGCCCTAGCTCCTACAATGAGCAGTTCTTC. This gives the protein CASSPGQGSPSSYNEQFF.

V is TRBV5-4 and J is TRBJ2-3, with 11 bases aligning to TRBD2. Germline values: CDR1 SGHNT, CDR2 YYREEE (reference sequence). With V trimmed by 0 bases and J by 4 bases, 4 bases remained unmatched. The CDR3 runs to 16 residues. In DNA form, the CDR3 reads TGTGCCAGCAGCTTGGCCTTAGCGGGAGGGCCAGATACGCAGTATTTT. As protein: CASSLALAGGPDTQYF.

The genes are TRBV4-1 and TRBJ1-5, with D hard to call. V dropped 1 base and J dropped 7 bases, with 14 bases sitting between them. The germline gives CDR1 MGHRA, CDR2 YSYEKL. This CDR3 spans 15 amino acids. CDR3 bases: TGCGCCAGCAGCCAAGTTCAGGATAGTGGACAGCCCCAGCATTTT. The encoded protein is CASSQVQDSGQPQHF.

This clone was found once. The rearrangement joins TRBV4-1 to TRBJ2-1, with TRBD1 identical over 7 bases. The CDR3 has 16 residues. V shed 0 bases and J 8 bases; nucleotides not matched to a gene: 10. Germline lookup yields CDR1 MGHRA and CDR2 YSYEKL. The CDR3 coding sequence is TGCGCCAGCAGCCAAGATCTCGAGACAGGGCCGTATGAGCAGTTCTTC. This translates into CASSQDLETGPYEQFF.

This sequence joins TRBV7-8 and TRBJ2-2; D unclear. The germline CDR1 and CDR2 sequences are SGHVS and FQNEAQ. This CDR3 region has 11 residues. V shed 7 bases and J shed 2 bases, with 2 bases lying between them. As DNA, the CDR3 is TGTGCCAGCATCAACACCGGGGAGCTGTTTTTT. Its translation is CASINTGELFF.

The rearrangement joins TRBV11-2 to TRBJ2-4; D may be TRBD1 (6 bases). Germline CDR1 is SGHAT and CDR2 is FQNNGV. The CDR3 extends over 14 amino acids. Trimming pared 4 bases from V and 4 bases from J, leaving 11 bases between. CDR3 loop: CASSSWTAKNIQYF. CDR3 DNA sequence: TGTGCCAGCAGCTCCTGGACAGCAAAAAACATTCAGTACTTC.

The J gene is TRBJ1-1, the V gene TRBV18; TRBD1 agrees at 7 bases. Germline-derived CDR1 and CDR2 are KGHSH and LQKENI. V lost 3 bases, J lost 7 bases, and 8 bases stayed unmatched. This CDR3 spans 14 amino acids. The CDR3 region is CASSPQGQWDEAFF. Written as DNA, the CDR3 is TGTGCCAGCTCACCCCAGGGACAGTGGGATGAAGCTTTCTTT.

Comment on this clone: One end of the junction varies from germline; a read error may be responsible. DNA for the CDR3: TGTGCCAGCAGTTCCCTGACAGGGCTCTCCTCTGGAAACACCGTATATTTT. This gives the protein CASSSLTGLSSGNTVYF. The rearrangement links TRBV28 to TRBJ1-3; TRBD1 matches at 7 bases. Germline V gives CDR1 MDHEN, CDR2 SYDVKM. The CDR3 has 17 residues.

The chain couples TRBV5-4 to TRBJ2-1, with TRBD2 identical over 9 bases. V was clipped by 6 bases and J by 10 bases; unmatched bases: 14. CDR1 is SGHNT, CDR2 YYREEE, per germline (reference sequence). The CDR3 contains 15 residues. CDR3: CASTPLAGVEKEQFF. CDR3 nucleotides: TGTGCCAGCACCCCCTTAGCGGGAGTCGAGAAGGAGCAGTTCTTC.